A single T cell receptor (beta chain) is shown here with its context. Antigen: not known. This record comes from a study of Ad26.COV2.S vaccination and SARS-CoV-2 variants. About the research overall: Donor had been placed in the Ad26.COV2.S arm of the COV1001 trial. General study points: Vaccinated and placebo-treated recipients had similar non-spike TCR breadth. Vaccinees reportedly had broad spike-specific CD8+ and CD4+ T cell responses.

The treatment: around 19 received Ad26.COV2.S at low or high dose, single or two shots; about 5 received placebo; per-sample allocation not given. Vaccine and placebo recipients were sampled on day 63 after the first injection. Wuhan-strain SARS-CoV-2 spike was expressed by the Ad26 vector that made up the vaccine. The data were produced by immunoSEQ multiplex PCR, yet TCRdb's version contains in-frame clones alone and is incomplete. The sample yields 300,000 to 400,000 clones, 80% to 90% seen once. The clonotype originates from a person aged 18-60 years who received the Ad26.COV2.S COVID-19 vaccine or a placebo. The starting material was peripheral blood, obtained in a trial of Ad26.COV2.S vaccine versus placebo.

CDR3 DNA: TGTGCCAGCAGGAGACCGGGACAGGCCCGTCCTGAAGCTTTCTTT. It is translated as CASRRPGQARPEAFF. The V call is TRBV27, the J call TRBJ1-1; 8 bases are a match to TRBD1. Per germline, CDR1 MNHEY and CDR2 SMNVEV (reference sequence). The CDR3 length is 15 residues. Germline trimming cut 6 bases from V and 6 bases from J; bases unmatched to any gene: 12.